These 5 T cell receptor beta chains were all obtained from the same sample, sequenced in a study of spatial heterogeneity in lung cancer. Each CDR3 protein is one row after TCRdb ran MiXCR on the 5' RACE reads. Of 30,000 to 45,000 distinct CDR3 sequences listed, about 7.2% are singletons. The time point is: sample taken at primary tumor resection. The material sequenced was PBMCs, taken at surgery. These receptors were obtained from a female donor with early-stage non-small cell lung cancer.

Many counts were recorded for this clonotype. This chain links TRBV10-3 with TRBJ2-3; the D is unclear. The CDR3 contains 15 residues. CDR1 is ENHRY and CDR2 is SYGVKD in the germline V gene. V shed 3 bases and J shed 2 bases, with 12 bases lying between them. The CDR3: CAISDSVRPTDTQYF. The CDR3 coding sequence is TGTGCCATCAGTGACTCGGTACGCCCCACAGATACGCAGTATTTT.

This chain joins TRBV6-1 and TRBJ2-7, with a tentative D call TRBD1 (5 bases). The CDR3 covers 14 residues. V lost 2 bases to trimming and J lost 5 bases, with 13 bases between them. Germline loops: CDR1 MNHNS, CDR2 SASEGT. In DNA, the CDR3 is TGTGCCAGCAGTGAACACAGGCAGCCTCACGAGCAGTACTTC. Translation gives CASSEHRQPHEQYF.

This clonotype was detected ten times or more. This chain uses TRBV27 with TRBJ2-3, with D uncertain. The CDR3 spans 14 residues. Germline V gene data show CDR1 as MNHEY and CDR2 as SMNVEV (reference sequence). V lost 6 bases to trimming and J lost 0 bases, with 10 bases between them. DNA of the CDR3: TGTGCCAGCAGCCTGACTGGGAGCACAGATACGCAGTATTTT. Protein: CASSLTGSTDTQYF.

CDR3 loop: CASSESGQGHEQFF. In DNA form, the CDR3 reads TGCGCCAGCAGTGAGTCGGGGCAGGGACATGAGCAGTTCTTC. This rearrangement joins TRBV10-2 to TRBJ2-1; either TRBD1 or TRBD2 may fit D (5 bases each). Trimming stripped 0 bases from V and 8 bases from J, with 11 bases between. Germline V gene sequence: CDR1 WSHSY, CDR2 SAAADI. There are 14 residues in the CDR3.

This clonotype showed up many times. The chain couples TRBV18 to TRBJ2-7, with 12 bases that match TRBD1. The CDR3 loop spans 16 amino acids. Germline assignment: CDR1 KGHSH and CDR2 LQKENI. Losses at the gene ends were 1 base for V and 4 bases for J; bases not matched to a gene: 5. The CDR3: CASSPRGTGGLYEQYF. CDR3 coding DNA: TGTGCCAGCTCACCACGAGGGACAGGGGGCTTGTACGAGCAGTACTTC.